Each of the 32 T cell receptor beta chains below was sequenced from the same sample in a study of vaccination and CD4 T cells after COVID-19. Which antigens these TCRs recognize remains unknown. Time point of the sample: late sampling 161 to 241 days after vaccination in three convalescent patients. The sample's treatment: roughly ten-day PBMC culture with coronavirus spike peptide pools or control peptides (ViraFEST assay). Sequencing of cultured CD4+ T cell DNA used the Oncomine TCR Beta short-read assay. TCRdb recomputed calls from the PCR reads with MiXCR, one row per CDR3 protein. The sample shows about 22,000 distinct CDR3 sequences, around two fifths of them seen only once. Material: CD4+ T cells from blood, cultured in vitro, obtained about 7 months after SARS-CoV-2 vaccination. Every receptor here comes from a human donor who had recovered from COVID-19.

This clonotype was detected only a few times. The V and J genes are TRBV6-1 and TRBJ2-7; D is unresolved. Germline V gene lookup returns CDR1 MNHNS and CDR2 SASEGT. The CDR3 extends over 12 amino acids. Trimming took off 3 bases at V and 1 base at J, with 4 bases between the two ends. CDR3 DNA sequence: TGTGCCAGCAGTGAGTCTTCCTACGAGCAGTACTTC. This translates into CASSESSYEQYF.

This chain links TRBV4-3 with TRBJ2-5; a weak D match, TRBD1 (6 bases). V dropped 0 bases and J dropped 5 bases, with 13 bases sitting between them. This CDR3 is built from 15 residues. Germline lookup yields CDR1 LGHNA and CDR2 YSLEER. The CDR3 nucleotides read TGCGCCAGCAGCCAAGATCAGCATGGGGGCGAGACCCAGTACTTC. This translates into CASSQDQHGGETQYF.

This clonotype was counted between two and nine times. V gene TRBV20-1 combines with J gene TRBJ2-5; possible D gene TRBD1, 6 bases. V was pared by 1 base and J by 5 bases, with 11 bases between. CDR1 and CDR2 (germline): DFQATT, SNEGSKA (reference sequence). This CDR3 has 13 residues. DNA for the CDR3: TGCAGTGCTAGAGGAGACAGGAAGGAGACCCAGTACTTC. Residues: CSARGDRKETQYF.

The chain has TRBV4-2 and TRBJ2-7; 9 positions agree with TRBD1. The CDR3 has 15 amino acids. CDR1 LGHNA and CDR2 YNFKEQ come from the germline V gene. After removal of 6 bases from V and 3 bases from J, the junction contained 9 bases not matched to a gene. The CDR3: CASSRAMDRGYEQYF. The CDR3 DNA follows: TGTGCCAGCAGTCGCGCTATGGACAGGGGCTACGAGCAGTACTTC.

The V call is TRBV7-6, the J call TRBJ2-1, with 11 bases aligning to TRBD2. Germline CDR1 SGHVS, CDR2 FNYEAQ. CDR3 length: 17 amino acids. Losses at the gene ends were 5 bases for V and 4 bases for J; bases not matched to a gene: 10. CDR3 amino acids: CASSPLGTSGLYNEQFF. The CDR3 DNA is TGTGCCAGCAGCCCCCTCGGGACTAGCGGACTTTACAATGAGCAGTTCTTC.

The rearrangement joins TRBV7-9 to TRBJ2-7; possible D gene TRBD2, 5 bases. CDR1 and CDR2 from the germline V gene are SEHNR and FQNEAQ (reference sequence). This CDR3 has 14 residues. Trimming shortened V by 1 base and J by 9 bases, and 16 bases separated the two germline ends. The CDR3 DNA sequence: TGTGCCAGCAGCTTAGACTACCCCCGGAGCGGGCAGTACTTC. This translates into CASSLDYPRSGQYF. Using reference TRBV7-9 and TRBJ2-7 for the parts outside the CDR3, the full variable domain is DTGVSQNPRHKITKRGQNVTFRCDPISEHNRLYWYRQTLGQGPEFLTYFQNEAQLEKSRLLSDRFSAERPKGSFSTLEIQRTEQGDSAMYLCASSLDYPRSGQYFGPGTRLTVT.

The chain links TRBV20-1 to TRBJ1-3; D ambiguous. V was trimmed by 6 bases and J by 0 bases, leaving 12 bases between them. Germline values: CDR1 DFQATT, CDR2 SNEGSKA (reference sequence). The CDR3 has 14 residues. The CDR3 sequence is CSAFSHHSGNTIYF. CDR3 coding DNA: TGCAGTGCGTTTAGCCATCACTCTGGAAACACCATATATTTT.

There are a few counts of this clonotype. This chain joins TRBV7-2 and TRBJ2-1; no firm D call. Germline loops: CDR1 SGHTA, CDR2 FQGNSA. V was clipped by 1 base and J by 5 bases, with 6 bases between them. This CDR3 spans 13 amino acids. The CDR3 spells CASSLGRDNEQFF. CDR3 nucleotide sequence: TGTGCCAGCAGCTTAGGGCGCGACAATGAGCAGTTCTTC.

This clonotype occurred once. The chain recombines TRBV6-5 with TRBJ2-7, with D perhaps TRBD2 (7 bases). Germline lookup yields CDR1 MNHEY and CDR2 SVGAGI. The CDR3 has 16 amino acids. Trimming took off 0 bases at V and 1 base at J, with 13 bases between the two ends. Here the CDR3 DNA reads TGTGCCAGCAGTTACTCGGGGGGGCGCGTTTCCTACGAGCAGTACTTC. It yields the protein CASSYSGGRVSYEQYF.

The chain joins TRBV6-5 to TRBJ1-5; D is uncertain. CDR1 is MNHEY and CDR2 is SVGAGI in the germline V gene. The CDR3 covers 14 residues. Trimming stripped 1 base from V and 1 base from J, with 5 bases between. The CDR3 nucleotides are TGTGCCAGCAGTTACTTAGAGAGCAATCAGCCCCAGCATTTT. This codes for CASSYLESNQPQHF.

The V call is TRBV7-8, the J call TRBJ2-5; D is undetermined. This CDR3 is built from 13 residues. Germline CDR1 and CDR2: SGHVS and FQNEAQ. The ends were cut back, 3 bases at V and 4 bases at J, with 9 bases in the middle. CDR3 DNA: TGTGCCAGCAGCTTGAACAGACTAGAGACCCAGTACTTC. Protein: CASSLNRLETQYF.

This clonotype was detected once. The J gene is TRBJ2-1, the V gene TRBV20-1; no definite D call. The germline V gene has CDR1 DFQATT and CDR2 SNEGSKA (reference sequence). Trimming shortened V by 4 bases and J by 2 bases, and 18 bases separated the two germline ends. This CDR3 contains 16 residues. CDR3 nucleotide sequence: TGCAGTGCTATTGTGCGGCCGCGGTACCCCTACAATGAGCAGTTCTTC. This codes for CSAIVRPRYPYNEQFF.

The V gene is TRBV20-1, the J gene TRBJ2-7, with 7 bases matching TRBD2. The V segment lost 3 bases and the J segment 2 bases; nucleotides outside the gene matches: 10. There are 15 residues in the CDR3. Germline V gene lookup returns CDR1 DFQATT and CDR2 SNEGSKA (reference sequence). CDR3 bases: TGCAGTGCTAGGCCCTTAATGGCGGGAGCCTACGAGCAGTACTTC. Translating it yields CSARPLMAGAYEQYF.

This clonotype was counted between two and nine times. The chain is built from TRBV19 and TRBJ1-2, with 8 bases that match TRBD1. Germline V gives CDR1 LNHDA, CDR2 SQIVND (reference sequence). Trimming cost V 4 bases and J 8 bases; bases outside gene matches: 6. The CDR3 sequence is 13 residues long. The CDR3: CASSTRTGRGYTF. The DNA for the CDR3 is TGTGCCAGTAGTACCCGGACAGGGCGAGGCTACACCTTC.

The chain combines TRBV7-3 with TRBJ1-6; D uncertain. V was clipped by 3 bases and J by 10 bases, with 13 bases between them. Germline-derived CDR1 and CDR2 are SGHTA and FQGTGA. The CDR3 contains 14 residues. The CDR3 DNA sequence: TGTGCCAGCAGCTTGGTACGGATAGGGTCACCCCTCCACTTT. It is translated as CASSLVRIGSPLHF.

The V and J genes are TRBV6-1 and TRBJ2-5, with TRBD2 as a possible D gene (6 bases). V was trimmed by 3 bases and J by 7 bases, leaving 15 bases between them. CDR3 size: 14 residues. The germline V gene encodes CDR1 MNHNS and CDR2 SASEGT. CDR3 DNA: TGTGCCAGCAGTGAGTCTCGGGGGACCGGGACCCAGTACTTC. It yields the protein CASSESRGTGTQYF.

The gene calls are TRBV6-4 and TRBJ2-5; 12 bases are shared with TRBD2. CDR3 length equals 17 residues. Trimming at V came to 11 bases and at J to 0 bases, leaving 13 bases not matched to a gene. Germline V CDR1 and CDR2: MRHNA, SNTAGT. The CDR3 loop reads CAPKSTTSGGHQETQYF. The CDR3 nucleotides are TGTGCCCCCAAGAGCACGACTAGCGGGGGCCACCAAGAGACCCAGTACTTC.

The chain carries TRBV7-8 and TRBJ1-2, with D unresolved. Germline CDR1 SGHVS, CDR2 FQNEAQ. The CDR3 is 14 amino acids. The V and J ends lost 2 bases and 4 bases respectively, with 11 bases between them. The CDR3 reads CASSLSEGFYGYTF. CDR3 bases: TGTGCCAGCAGCTTATCGGAGGGTTTCTATGGCTACACCTTC.

V gene TRBV15 combines with J gene TRBJ2-5; 7 nucleotides match TRBD2. CDR1 and CDR2 (germline): LNHNV, YYDKDF (reference sequence). The CDR3 consists of 19 residues. The V segment lost 0 bases and the J segment 5 bases; nucleotides outside the gene matches: 18. The CDR3 protein is CATSREAAGYHRPVETQYF. The CDR3 nucleotides read TGTGCCACCAGCAGAGAAGCAGCGGGGTACCACCGCCCCGTGGAGACCCAGTACTTC.

The rearrangement uses TRBV7-2 and TRBJ1-2; TRBD1 aligns across 7 bases. In germline, CDR1 is SGHTA, CDR2 FQGNSA. The CDR3 is 15 residues long. Trimming removed 1 base from V and 7 bases from J; junction bases left unmatched: 9. CDR3 residues: CASSLDTGVSGGYTF. The CDR3 DNA is TGTGCCAGCAGCTTAGATACAGGGGTTAGCGGTGGCTACACCTTC.

This clonotype was observed a handful of times. The chain recombines TRBV27 with TRBJ1-2; a weak D match, TRBD1 (6 bases). CDR1 is MNHEY and CDR2 is SMNVEV in the germline V gene (reference sequence). The CDR3 sequence is 14 residues long. The V end lost 4 bases, the J end lost 8 bases, and 17 bases lay between the germline ends. CDR3 sequence reads: CASSYTGLGGGYTF. For the CDR3, the DNA is TGTGCCAGCAGTTATACCGGGCTAGGGGGGGGCTACACCTTC.

This chain connects TRBV7-8 to TRBJ1-5; unclear D gene. The V end lost 1 base, the J end lost 0 bases, and 10 bases lay between the germline ends. CDR1 is SGHVS, CDR2 FQNEAQ, per germline. There are 16 residues in the CDR3. CDR3 bases: TGTGCCAGCAGCTTAGAGGGTCCATATAGCAATCAGCCCCAGCATTTT. Its protein product is CASSLEGPYSNQPQHF.

The genes are TRBV4-2 and TRBJ2-5; D is possibly TRBD2 (7 bases). CDR3 length: 14 amino acids. CDR1 and CDR2 (germline): LGHNA, YNFKEQ. Deletions cut 4 bases from V and 7 bases from J, with 16 bases between. CDR3 region: CASSPGGPSGTQYF. Written as DNA, the CDR3 is TGTGCCAGCAGCCCCGGGGGGCCTTCAGGGACCCAGTACTTC.

J is TRBJ1-5 and V is TRBV4-2, with 8 bases identical to TRBD1. The CDR3 loop spans 16 amino acids. Germline V lookup: CDR1 LGHNA, CDR2 YNFKEQ. Losses at the gene ends were 0 bases for V and 6 bases for J; bases not matched to a gene: 7. CDR3 in amino acids: CASSQDLGRGLQPQHF. The CDR3 DNA reads as TGTGCCAGCAGCCAAGATCTCGGCAGGGGGCTTCAGCCCCAGCATTTT.

The CDR3 nucleotides read TGTGCCAGCAGCCTACGACAGGGCTACAACACTGAAGCTTTCTTT. Protein sequence: CASSLRQGYNTEAFF. The J gene is TRBJ1-1, the V gene TRBV4-2, with TRBD1 matching 7 bases. Germline CDR1 LGHNA, CDR2 YNFKEQ. The CDR3 consists of 15 residues. Germline trimming cut 4 bases from V and 2 bases from J; bases unmatched to any gene: 7.

Here the CDR3 reads CSAQGGNSPLHF. For the CDR3, the DNA is TGCAGTGCTCAGGGAGGCAATTCACCCCTCCACTTT. The V gene is TRBV20-1, the J gene TRBJ1-6, with a weak D call TRBD1 (5 bases). With 5 bases removed from V and 7 bases from J, the gap between germline ends came to 9 bases. This CDR3 comprises 12 residues. The germline gives CDR1 DFQATT, CDR2 SNEGSKA (reference sequence).

This clonotype has only one observation. V gene TRBV6-2 or TRBV6-3 combines with J gene TRBJ1-1, with no clear D. The CDR3 totals 16 residues. CDR1 is MNHEY, CDR2 SVGEGT, per germline. V lost 6 bases and J lost 0, with 17 bases in between. Written as DNA, the CDR3 is TGTGCCAGCAGGTCTACACTAAACGCCATGAACACTGAAGCTTTCTTT. It is translated as CASRSTLNAMNTEAFF.

This chain uses TRBV7-3 with TRBJ2-7, with 7 bases identical to TRBD1. The J segment lost 3 bases and the V segment lost 2 bases, leaving 13 bases of the junction unmatched. CDR1 is SGHTA, CDR2 FQGTGA, per germline. The CDR3 runs 17 residues. CDR3 coding DNA: TGTGCCAGCAGCTTACGTTCATTGACAGGGCGGATCTACGAGCAGTACTTC. Amino acids: CASSLRSLTGRIYEQYF.

The chain recombines TRBV7-9 with TRBJ1-1; no definite D call. This CDR3 region has 14 residues. Germline V gene sequence: CDR1 SEHNR, CDR2 FQNEAQ (reference sequence). V was trimmed by 1 base and J by 2 bases, leaving 8 bases between them. The CDR3 protein is CASSLVGYNTEAFF. CDR3 in DNA: TGTGCCAGCAGCTTAGTCGGGTACAACACTGAAGCTTTCTTT.

The V gene is TRBV6-5, the J gene TRBJ1-1, with TRBD1 identical over 7 bases. The junction had 11 bases not matched to a gene; V was cut back by 4 bases and J by 0 bases. The CDR3 is made up of 17 amino acids. Germline CDR1 is MNHEY and CDR2 is SVGAGI. DNA of the CDR3: TGTGCCAGCAGTTCCGCGTCGATACAGGGGATGAACACTGAAGCTTTCTTT. Encoded protein: CASSSASIQGMNTEAFF.

The V and J genes are TRBV7-9 and TRBJ1-6; unclear D gene. Between the trimmed V and J ends, which lost 9 bases and 8 bases, there was a span of 5 bases. The CDR3 contains 10 residues. Germline CDR1 and CDR2: SEHNR and FQNEAQ (reference sequence). Written as DNA, the CDR3 is TGTGCCAGTGGGGATTCACCCCTCCACTTT. Its translation: CASGDSPLHF.

This rearrangement joins TRBV10-3 to TRBJ1-1; weak D call: TRBD1 (6 bases). This CDR3 is 14 amino acids long. Per the germline V gene, CDR1 is ENHRY and CDR2 is SYGVKD. Trimming pared 3 bases from V and 7 bases from J, leaving 15 bases between. The CDR3 reads CAISDLGGQGEAFF. The CDR3 coding sequence is TGTGCCATCAGTGACCTGGGGGGGCAGGGTGAAGCTTTCTTT.